These T cell receptor beta chains were read from a single sample in a study of shared clonotypes between healthy human individuals. Libraries were prepared by immunoSEQ multiplex PCR; TCRdb keeps only in-frame clonotypes and omits some of them. The sample lists around 240,000 clones, just over 65% occurring once. What was sequenced was memory CD4+ T cells sorted from blood. The receptors shown here come from a man aged 25-40 years in good health. Each CDR3 is given with its conserved first and last residue.

CASSLAGRSVTEAFF	TRBJ1-1	TRBV7-9
CASRPHENRYEQYF	TRBJ2-7	TRBV2
CASSLRGRESYTF	TRBJ1-2	TRBV28
CASSLDGGNEQFF	TRBJ2-1	TRBV7-2
CASSPRLAGLETQYF	TRBJ2-5	TRBV5-1
CASSGGTSAETQYF	TRBJ2-5	TRBV2
CASSSIVIGSSSTDTQYF	TRBJ2-3	TRBV7-8
CASLKVFGSYNEQFF	TRBJ2-1	TRBV28
CATSSTPTGAEAFF	TRBJ1-1	TRBV15
CASSQLAGGPNQTQYF	TRBJ2-3	TRBV7-9
CASSPRLAGGYEQYF	TRBJ2-7	TRBV7-2
CASSSWDRATGIQYF	TRBJ2-4	TRBV27
CASSPQGRGDGNQPQHF	TRBJ1-5	TRBV27
CASGNRGTEAFF	TRBJ1-1	TRBV5-1
CASSSFADIAGASGNEQFF	TRBJ2-1	TRBV5-1
CASSLSGSGTGVWEQYF	TRBJ2-7	TRBV7-8
CASSDAGTDTQYF	TRBJ2-3	TRBV2
CASSQFASGASSYNEQFF	TRBJ2-1	TRBV4-3
CASSRLNVAGGRDTQYF	TRBJ2-3	TRBV18
CATSRDPGLRTDTQYF	TRBJ2-3	TRBV15
CAICSGQAYEQYF	TRBJ2-7	TRBV10-3
CASGLGDTQYF	TRBJ2-3	TRBV12-5
CASSGEREGEQYF	TRBJ2-7	TRBV2
CASSMGGPFSYEQYF	TRBJ2-7	TRBV19
CASRLWDTGIDNNEQFF	TRBJ2-1	TRBV5-5
CASSEGVGTEKSNYGYTF	TRBJ1-2	TRBV25-1